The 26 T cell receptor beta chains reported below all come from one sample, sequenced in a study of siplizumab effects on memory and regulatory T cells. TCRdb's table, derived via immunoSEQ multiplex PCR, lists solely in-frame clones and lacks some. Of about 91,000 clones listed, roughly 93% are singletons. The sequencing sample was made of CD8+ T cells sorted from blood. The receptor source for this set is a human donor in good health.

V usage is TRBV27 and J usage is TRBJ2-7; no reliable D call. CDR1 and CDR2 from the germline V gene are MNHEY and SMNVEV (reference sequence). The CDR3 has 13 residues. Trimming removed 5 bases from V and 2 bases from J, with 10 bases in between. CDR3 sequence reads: CASSHIEAYEQYF. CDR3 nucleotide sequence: TGTGCCAGCAGTCACATTGAGGCCTACGAGCAGTACTTC.

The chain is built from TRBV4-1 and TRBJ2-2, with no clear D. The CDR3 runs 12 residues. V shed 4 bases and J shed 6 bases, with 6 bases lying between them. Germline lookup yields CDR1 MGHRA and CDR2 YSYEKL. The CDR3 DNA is TGCGCCAGCAGCCCTATAGCCGGGGAGCTGTTTTTT. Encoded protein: CASSPIAGELFF.

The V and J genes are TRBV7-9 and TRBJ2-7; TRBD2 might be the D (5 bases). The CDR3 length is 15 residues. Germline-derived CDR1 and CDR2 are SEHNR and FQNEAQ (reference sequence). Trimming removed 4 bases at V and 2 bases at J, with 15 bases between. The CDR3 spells CASSSRTRAAYEQYF. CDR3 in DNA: TGTGCCAGCAGCTCCCGTACTAGAGCGGCCTACGAGCAGTACTTC.

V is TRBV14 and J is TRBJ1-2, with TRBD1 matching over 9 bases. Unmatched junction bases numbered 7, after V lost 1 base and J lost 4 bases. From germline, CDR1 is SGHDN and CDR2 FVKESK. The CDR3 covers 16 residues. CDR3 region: CASSQGPDRGGYGYTF. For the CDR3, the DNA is TGTGCCAGCAGCCAAGGACCGGACAGGGGAGGCTATGGCTACACCTTC.

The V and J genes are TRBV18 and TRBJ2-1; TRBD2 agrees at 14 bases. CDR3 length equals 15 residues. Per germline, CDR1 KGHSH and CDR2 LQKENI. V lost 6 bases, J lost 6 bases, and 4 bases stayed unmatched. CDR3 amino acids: CASSRGLAGANEQFF. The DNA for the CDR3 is TGTGCCAGCTCGCGGGGACTAGCGGGAGCCAATGAGCAGTTCTTC. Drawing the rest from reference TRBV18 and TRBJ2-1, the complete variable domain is NAGVMQNPRHLVRRRGQEARLRCSPMKGHSHVYWYRQLPEEGLKFMVYLQKENIIDESGMPKERFSAEFPKEGPSILRIQQVVRGDSAAYFCASSRGLAGANEQFFGPGTRLTVL.

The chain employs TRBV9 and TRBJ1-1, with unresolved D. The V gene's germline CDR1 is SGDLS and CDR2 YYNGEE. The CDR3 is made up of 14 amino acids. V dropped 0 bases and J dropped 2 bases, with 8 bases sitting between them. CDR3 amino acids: CASSVGGRNTEAFF. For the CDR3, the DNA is TGTGCCAGCAGCGTAGGTGGCAGAAACACTGAAGCTTTCTTT.

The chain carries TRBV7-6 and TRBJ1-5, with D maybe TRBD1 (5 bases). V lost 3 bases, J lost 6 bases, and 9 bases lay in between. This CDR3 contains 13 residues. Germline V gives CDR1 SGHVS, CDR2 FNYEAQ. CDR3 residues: CASSLQGGQPQHF. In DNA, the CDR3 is TGTGCCAGCAGCTTGCAGGGCGGTCAGCCCCAGCATTTT. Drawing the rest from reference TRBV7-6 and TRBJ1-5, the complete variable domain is GAGVSQSPRYKVTKRGQDVALRCDPISGHVSLYWYRQALGQGPEFLTYFNYEAQQDKSGLPNDRFSAERPEGSISTLTIQRTEQRDSAMYRCASSLQGGQPQHFGDGTRLSIL.

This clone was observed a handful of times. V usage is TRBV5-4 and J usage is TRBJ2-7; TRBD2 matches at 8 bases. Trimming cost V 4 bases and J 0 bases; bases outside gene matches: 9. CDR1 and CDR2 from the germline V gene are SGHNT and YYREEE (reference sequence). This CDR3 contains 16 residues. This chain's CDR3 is CASSPSGAGVSYEQYF. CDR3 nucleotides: TGTGCCAGCAGCCCTTCAGGAGCGGGGGTCTCCTACGAGCAGTACTTC.

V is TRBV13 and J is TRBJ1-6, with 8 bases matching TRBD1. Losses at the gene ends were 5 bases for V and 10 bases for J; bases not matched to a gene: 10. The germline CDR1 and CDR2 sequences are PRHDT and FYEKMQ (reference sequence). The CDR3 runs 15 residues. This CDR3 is CASSEGTGAYSPLHF. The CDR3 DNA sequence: TGTGCCAGCAGCGAAGGGACAGGCGCGTACTCACCCCTCCACTTT.

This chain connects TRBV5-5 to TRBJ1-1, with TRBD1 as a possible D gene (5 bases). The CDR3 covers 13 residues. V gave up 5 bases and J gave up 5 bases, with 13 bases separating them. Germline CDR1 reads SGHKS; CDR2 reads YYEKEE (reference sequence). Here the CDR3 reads CASSARERTEAFF. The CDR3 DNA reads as TGTGCCAGCAGTGCCAGGGAGAGAACTGAAGCTTTCTTT. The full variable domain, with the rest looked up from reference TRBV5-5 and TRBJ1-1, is DAGVTQSPTHLIKTRGQQVTLRCSPISGHKSVSWYQQVLGQGPQFIFQYYEKEERGRGNFPDRFSARQFPNYSSELNVNALLLGDSALYLCASSARERTEAFFGQGTRLTVV.

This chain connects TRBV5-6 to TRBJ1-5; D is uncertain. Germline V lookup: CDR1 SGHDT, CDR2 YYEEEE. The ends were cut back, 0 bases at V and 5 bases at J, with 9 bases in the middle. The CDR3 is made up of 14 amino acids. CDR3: CASSLGQDYQPQHF. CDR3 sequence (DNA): TGTGCCAGCAGCTTGGGGCAGGATTATCAGCCCCAGCATTTT. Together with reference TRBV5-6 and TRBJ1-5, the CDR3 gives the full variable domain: DAGVTQSPTHLIKTRGQQVTLRCSPKSGHDTVSWYQQALGQGPQFIFQYYEEEERQRGNFPDRFSGHQFPNYSSELNVNALLLGDSALYLCASSLGQDYQPQHFGDGTRLSIL.

The CDR3 region is CASSSRDRAFASSYEQYF. CDR3 nucleotide sequence: TGTGCCAGTAGCTCCCGGGACAGGGCTTTCGCGAGCTCCTACGAGCAGTACTTC. This chain links TRBV19 with TRBJ2-7; 9 bases agree with TRBD1. The CDR3 sequence is 18 residues long. The J segment lost 0 bases and the V segment lost 6 bases, leaving 15 bases of the junction unmatched. Germline loops: CDR1 LNHDA, CDR2 SQIVND (reference sequence).

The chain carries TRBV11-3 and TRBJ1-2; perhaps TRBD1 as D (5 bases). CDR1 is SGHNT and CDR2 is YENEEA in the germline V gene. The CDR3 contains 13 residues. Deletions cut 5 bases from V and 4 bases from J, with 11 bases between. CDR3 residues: CASSPRDCYGYTF. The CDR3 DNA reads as TGTGCCAGCAGCCCCCGGGACTGCTATGGCTACACCTTC. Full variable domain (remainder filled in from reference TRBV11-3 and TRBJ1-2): EAGVVQSPRYKIIEKKQPVAFWCNPISGHNTLYWYLQNLGQGPELLIRYENEEAVDDSQLPKDRFSAERLKGVDSTLKIQPAELGDSAVYLCASSPRDCYGYTFGSGTRLTVV.

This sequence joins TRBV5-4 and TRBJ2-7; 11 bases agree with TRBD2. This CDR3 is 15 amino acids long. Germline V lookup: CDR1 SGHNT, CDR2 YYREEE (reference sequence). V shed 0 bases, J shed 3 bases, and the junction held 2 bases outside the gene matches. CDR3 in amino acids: CASSLVAGGHYEQYF. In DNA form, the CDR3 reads TGTGCCAGCAGCTTGGTAGCGGGGGGGCACTACGAGCAGTACTTC.

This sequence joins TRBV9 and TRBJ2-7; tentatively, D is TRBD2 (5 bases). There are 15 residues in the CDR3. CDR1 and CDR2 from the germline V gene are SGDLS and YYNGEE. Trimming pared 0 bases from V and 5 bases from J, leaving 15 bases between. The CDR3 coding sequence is TGTGCCAGCAGCGTAGCTTCGGGAAGGGTCCACGAGCAGTACTTC. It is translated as CASSVASGRVHEQYF. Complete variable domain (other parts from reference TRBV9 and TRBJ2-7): DSGVTQTPKHLITATGQRVTLRCSPRSGDLSVYWYQQSLDQGLQFLIQYYNGEERAKGNILERFSAQQFPDLHSELNLSSLELGDSALYFCASSVASGRVHEQYFGPGTRLTVT.

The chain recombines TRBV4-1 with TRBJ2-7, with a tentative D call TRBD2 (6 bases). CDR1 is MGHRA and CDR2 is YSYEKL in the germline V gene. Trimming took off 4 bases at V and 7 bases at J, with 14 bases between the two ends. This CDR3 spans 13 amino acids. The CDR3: CASSLGRRGEQYF. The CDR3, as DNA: TGCGCCAGCAGCCTGGGGAGGAGAGGGGAGCAGTACTTC.

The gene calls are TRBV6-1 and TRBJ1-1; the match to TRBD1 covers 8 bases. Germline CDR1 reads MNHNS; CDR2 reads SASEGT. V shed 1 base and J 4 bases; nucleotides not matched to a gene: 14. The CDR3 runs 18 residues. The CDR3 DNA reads TGTGCCAGCAGTGAAGACCCAGGGGGCGCGTTGTCTTTCACTGAAGCTTTCTTT. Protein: CASSEDPGGALSFTEAFF.

The CDR3 is CSVRTGTDTQYF. As DNA, the CDR3 is TGCAGCGTCCGGACCGGGACAGATACGCAGTATTTT. The rearrangement joins TRBV29-1 to TRBJ2-3; D uncertain. The CDR3 is 12 amino acids. The V end lost 6 bases, the J end lost 3 bases, and 10 bases lay between the germline ends. Germline CDR1 SQVTM, CDR2 ANQGSEA.

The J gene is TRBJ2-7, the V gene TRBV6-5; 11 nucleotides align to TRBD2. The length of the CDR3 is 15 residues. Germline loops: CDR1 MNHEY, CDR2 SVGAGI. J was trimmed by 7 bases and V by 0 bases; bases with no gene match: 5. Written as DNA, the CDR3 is TGTGCCAGCAGTTACTCACTAGCGGGAGTGTTAGAGCAGTACTTC. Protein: CASSYSLAGVLEQYF.

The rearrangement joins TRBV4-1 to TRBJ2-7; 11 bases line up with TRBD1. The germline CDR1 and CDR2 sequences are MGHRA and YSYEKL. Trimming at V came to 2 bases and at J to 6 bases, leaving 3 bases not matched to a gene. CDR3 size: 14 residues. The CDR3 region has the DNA TGCGCCAGCAGCCAATCCGGGACAGGGGGCGAGCAGTACTTC. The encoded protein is CASSQSGTGGEQYF.

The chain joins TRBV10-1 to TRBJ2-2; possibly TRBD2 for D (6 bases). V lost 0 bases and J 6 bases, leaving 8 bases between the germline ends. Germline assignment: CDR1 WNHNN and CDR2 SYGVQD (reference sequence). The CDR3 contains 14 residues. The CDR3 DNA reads TGCGCCAGCAGTGAGTCGGGCGGGGCCGGGGAGCTGTTTTTT. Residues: CASSESGGAGELFF.

The CDR3 coding sequence is TGTGCCAGTAGTATATTGGGTCCAAGCTCCTACAATGAGCAGTTCTTC. This sequence encodes CASSILGPSSYNEQFF. J is TRBJ2-1 and V is TRBV19; no definite D call. Germline V gene data show CDR1 as LNHDA and CDR2 as SQIVND (reference sequence). The CDR3 has 16 amino acids. The ends were cut back, 2 bases at V and 0 bases at J, with 11 bases in the middle.

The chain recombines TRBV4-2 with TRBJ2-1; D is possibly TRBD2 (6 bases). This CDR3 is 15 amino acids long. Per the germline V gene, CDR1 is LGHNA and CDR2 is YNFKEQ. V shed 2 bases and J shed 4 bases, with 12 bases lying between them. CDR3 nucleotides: TGTGCCAGCAGCCAACTACCGGGACTGTACAATGAGCAGTTCTTC. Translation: CASSQLPGLYNEQFF.

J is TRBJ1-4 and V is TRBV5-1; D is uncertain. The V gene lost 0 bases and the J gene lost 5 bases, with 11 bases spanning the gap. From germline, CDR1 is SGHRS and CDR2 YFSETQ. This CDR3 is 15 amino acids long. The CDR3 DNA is TGCGCCAGCAGCTTGGCGGCAGCGAAGAATGAAAAACTGTTTTTT. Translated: CASSLAAAKNEKLFF. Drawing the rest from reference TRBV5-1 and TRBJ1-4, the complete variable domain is KAGVTQTPRYLIKTRGQQVTLSCSPISGHRSVSWYQQTPGQGLQFLFEYFSETQRNKGNFPGRFSGRQFSNSRSEMNVSTLELGDSALYLCASSLAAAKNEKLFFGSGTQLSVL.

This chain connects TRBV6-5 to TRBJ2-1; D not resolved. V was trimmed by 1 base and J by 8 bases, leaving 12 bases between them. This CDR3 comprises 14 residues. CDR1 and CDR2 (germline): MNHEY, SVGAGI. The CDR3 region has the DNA TGTGCCAGCAGTTACTATGTAGCAGCCCATGAGCAGTTCTTC. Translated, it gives CASSYYVAAHEQFF.

CDR3 protein: CASSRAVSSYNEQFF. The CDR3 nucleotides read TGCGCCAGCAGCCGAGCGGTAAGCTCCTACAATGAGCAGTTCTTC. The chain combines TRBV4-3 with TRBJ2-1, with D possibly matching TRBD2 (5 bases). The CDR3 is 15 residues long. Germline V CDR1 and CDR2: LGHNA, YSLEER. V lost 4 bases to trimming and J lost 0 bases, with 10 bases between them.